These 7 T cell receptor beta chains were sequenced from one sample in a study of Ad26.COV2.S vaccination and SARS-CoV-2 variants. Described treatment: roughly 20 received Ad26.COV2.S at low or high dose, single or two shots; 5 received placebo; per-sample allocation not given. Sampling happened 63 days after the first vaccine or placebo injection. Sequencing was performed with immunoSEQ multiplex PCR; in TCRdb, only in-frame clones are kept and a portion is missing. Here the sample spans roughly 300,000 clones, approximately 90% being singletons. Specimen: peripheral blood, collected in a trial of Ad26.COV2.S vaccine versus placebo. The receptor set was obtained from a person between 18 and 65 years old who received the Ad26.COV2.S COVID-19 vaccine or a placebo.

CDR3 DNA: TGTGCCAGCAGCCCTCGGGACAGGGACTACGAGCAGTACTTC. It yields the protein CASSPRDRDYEQYF. J is TRBJ2-7 and V is TRBV3-1 (or the pseudogene TRBV3-2), with 9 bases aligning to TRBD1. Germline V gives CDR1 LGHDT, CDR2 YNNKEL (reference sequence). There are 14 residues in the CDR3. With V trimmed by 4 bases and J by 3 bases, 4 bases remained unmatched.

This clone appeared a few times. The CDR3 region is CASSVLAVSNTEAFF. DNA of the CDR3: TGTGCCAGCAGTGTTTTAGCAGTTTCGAACACTGAAGCTTTCTTT. The genes are TRBV2 and TRBJ1-1, with D uncertain. The CDR3 is 15 amino acids. Looked up from germline, CDR1 is SNHLY and CDR2 is FYNNEI. Deletions cut 4 bases from V and 1 base from J, with 13 bases between.

As regards this clone: It is likely a read error: a sequence one base away is far more abundant. The chain uses TRBV4-1 and TRBJ1-1; weak D call: TRBD1 (6 bases). This CDR3 region has 14 residues. The V gene's germline CDR1 is MGHRA and CDR2 YSYEKL. V was cut by 0 bases and J by 1 base, with 6 bases left in between. CDR3 DNA: TGCGCCAGCAGCCAAGAAGGGGGGAACACTGAAGCTTTCTTT. Translated: CASSQEGGNTEAFF.

This sequence joins TRBV28 and TRBJ1-5; 9 nucleotides match TRBD1. The germline CDR1 and CDR2 sequences are MDHEN and SYDVKM. V lost 2 bases and J lost 7; bases outside the gene matches: 6. The CDR3 totals 15 residues. CDR3 loop: CASSLPGQGMQPQHF. The DNA for the CDR3 is TGTGCCAGCAGTTTACCGGGACAGGGTATGCAGCCCCAGCATTTT. Drawing the rest from reference TRBV28 and TRBJ1-5, the complete variable domain is DVKVTQSSRYLVKRTGEKVFLECVQDMDHENMFWYRQDPGLGLRLIYFSYDVKMKEKGDIPEGYSVSREKKERFSLILESASTNQTSMYLCASSLPGQGMQPQHFGDGTRLSIL.

In this sample, this clone turned up once. The chain carries TRBV7-9 and TRBJ2-1, with 9 nucleotides matching TRBD2. CDR1 is SEHNR, CDR2 FQNEAQ, per germline (reference sequence). Germline trimming cut 5 bases from V and 4 bases from J; bases unmatched to any gene: 9. There are 16 residues in the CDR3. CDR3 region: CASSDTGTSRYNEQFF. The CDR3 DNA reads TGTGCCAGCAGCGACACCGGGACTAGCAGGTACAATGAGCAGTTCTTC.

In DNA, the CDR3 is TGTGCCAGTAGTCCTCCCGGGGACGAAGAAACATCAAAAGCTTTCTTT. Translation gives CASSPPGDEETSKAFF. The J gene is TRBJ1-1, the V gene TRBV19; D is perhaps TRBD1 (5 bases). The germline V gene encodes CDR1 LNHDA and CDR2 SQIVND (reference sequence). The CDR3 consists of 16 residues. Trimming shortened V by 5 bases and J by 9 bases, and 25 bases separated the two germline ends.

The chain carries TRBV6-5 and TRBJ1-4; unclear D gene. CDR1 is MNHEY, CDR2 SVGAGI, per germline. The CDR3 totals 11 residues. V was pared by 8 bases and J by 5 bases, with 6 bases between. The CDR3 loop reads CASEGNEKLFF. The CDR3 region has the DNA TGTGCCAGCGAAGGGAATGAAAAACTGTTTTTT.